This T cell receptor beta chain was sequenced for a study of blood T cell repertoires in COVID-19. Study summary: Whether acute or convalescent, the COVID-19 samples came from the United States, Italy and Spain. The analysed material was cDNA or gDNA that came from T cells, B-cell-depleted T cells, or PBMCs.

In the study's own analysis: Nucleated cell counts were estimated from reference gene primer amplification. Data came from immunoSEQ multiplex PCR; TCRdb stores just in-frame clones and leaves some out. V and J calls and clone size follow that table, whereas D and trimming were derived from the DNA. The table shows approximately 170,000 clones, with roughly nine tenths occurring only once. The clonotype originates from a woman between 70 and 85 years old with acute or convalescent COVID-19. Sequenced sample: peripheral blood.

CDR3 protein: CASSLTSQNIQYF. CDR3 nucleotides: TGTGCCAGCAGCTTAACCTCTCAAAACATTCAGTACTTC. The V call is TRBV7-3, the J call TRBJ2-4, with D unclear. Germline lookup yields CDR1 SGHTA and CDR2 FQGTGA. The germline V and J ends were trimmed by 0 bases and 5 bases, with 5 bases remaining between them. There are 13 residues in the CDR3.